The 21 T cell receptor beta chains in this list originate from one sample, sequenced in a study of T-cell memory formation after mild COVID-19. TCRdb independently ran MiXCR on the 5' RACE reads; one entry per CDR3 protein. Among roughly 70,000 distinct CDR3 sequences listed, roughly 17% were seen once. Sequenced sample: PBMCs or a T cell subset sorted from them (not recorded which). The receptors originated from an adult woman who had mild COVID-19 (a few samples of this study predate the infection). Cell type and time point are not known.

This clonotype was seen a few times. The chain joins TRBV3-1 to TRBJ2-7; TRBD1 matches 10 bases. The CDR3 consists of 19 residues. V shed 2 bases and J 5 bases; nucleotides not matched to a gene: 18. The germline gives CDR1 LGHDT, CDR2 YNNKEL (reference sequence). The CDR3 nucleotides are TGTGCCAGCAGCCAACCGCTACCCTCGGGACAGGGGTACATCCACGAGCAGTACTTC. It specifies CASSQPLPSGQGYIHEQYF.

This clonotype turned up a few times. This chain uses TRBV5-4 with TRBJ2-1; 12 bases are shared with TRBD2. Germline loops: CDR1 SGHNT, CDR2 YYREEE (reference sequence). The J segment lost 9 bases and the V segment lost 4 bases, leaving 8 bases of the junction unmatched. This CDR3 is 15 amino acids long. This CDR3 is CASSPGLAGSVEQFF. DNA of the CDR3: TGTGCCAGCAGCCCCGGACTAGCGGGGAGCGTTGAGCAGTTCTTC. Full variable domain (remainder filled in from reference TRBV5-4 and TRBJ2-1): ETGVTQSPTHLIKTRGQQVTLRCSSQSGHNTVSWYQQALGQGPQFIFQYYREEENGRGNFPPRFSGLQFPNYSSELNVNALELDDSALYLCASSPGLAGSVEQFFGPGTRLTVL.

The chain has TRBV6-1 and TRBJ2-7, with D unclear. This CDR3 contains 15 residues. The germline gives CDR1 MNHNS, CDR2 SASEGT. Deletions cut 11 bases from V and 0 bases from J, with 20 bases between. The CDR3 protein is CACMTPWALSYEQYF. The CDR3 DNA sequence: TGTGCCTGCATGACCCCCTGGGCCCTCTCCTACGAGCAGTACTTC.

This clonotype was detected only once. V usage is TRBV7-6 and J usage is TRBJ1-6; D call uncertain. The CDR3 runs to 15 residues. Germline V gives CDR1 SGHVS, CDR2 FNYEAQ. Trimming took off 3 bases at V and 0 bases at J, with 6 bases between the two ends. This CDR3 reads CASSFESSYNSPLHF. The CDR3 coding sequence is TGTGCCAGCAGCTTCGAAAGCTCCTATAATTCACCCCTCCACTTT.

J is TRBJ1-1 and V is TRBV29-1, with D maybe TRBD1 (5 bases). From germline, CDR1 is SQVTM and CDR2 ANQGSEA. V was trimmed by 2 bases and J by 8 bases, leaving 21 bases between them. The CDR3 contains 15 residues. The CDR3 spells CSVELPSNRGVEAFF. DNA of the CDR3: TGCAGCGTTGAACTCCCGTCCAACCGAGGGGTGGAAGCTTTCTTT.

This clonotype was seen more than once but under ten times. This chain joins TRBV5-1 and TRBJ2-1; 7 nucleotides line up with TRBD2. This CDR3 is built from 15 residues. CDR1 SGHRS and CDR2 YFSETQ come from the germline V gene. V dropped 1 base and J dropped 10; count of bases not matched to a gene: 11. The CDR3 DNA follows: TGCGCCAGCAGCTTGCGGGAGGCCCTTGGGCCGGAGCAGTTCTTC. Its protein is CASSLREALGPEQFF.

This rearrangement joins TRBV6-1 to TRBJ2-5, with TRBD2 as a possible D gene (6 bases). Germline CDR1 is MNHNS and CDR2 is SASEGT. This CDR3 is 17 amino acids long. The V end lost 2 bases, the J end lost 5 bases, and 21 bases lay between the germline ends. CDR3 DNA sequence: TGTGCCAGCAGTGAATTGTTTGGGCGGGGAGTTTTGGAGACCCAGTACTTC. Encoded protein: CASSELFGRGVLETQYF.

The chain joins TRBV5-1 to TRBJ1-5, with TRBD1 matching over 11 bases. Trimming removed 4 bases from V and 4 bases from J; junction bases left unmatched: 4. This CDR3 spans 15 amino acids. Germline V gene data show CDR1 as SGHRS and CDR2 as YFSETQ. As DNA, the CDR3 is TGCGCCAGCAGCCCGGGGACAGGGGGGAATCAGCCCCAGCATTTT. Translated, it gives CASSPGTGGNQPQHF.

This clonotype was seen a few times. V gene TRBV5-1 combines with J gene TRBJ2-2, with TRBD2 identical over 14 bases. The V gene end was trimmed by 4 bases and the J gene end by 3 bases; junction bases not matched to a gene: 14. This CDR3 is 20 amino acids long. Per germline, CDR1 SGHRS and CDR2 YFSETQ. The CDR3 loop reads CASSQWGLAGVVDDTGELFF. The CDR3 region has the DNA TGCGCCAGCAGCCAATGGGGACTAGCGGGAGTGGTTGACGACACCGGGGAGCTGTTTTTT. Variable domain in full (rest from reference TRBV5-1 and TRBJ2-2): KAGVTQTPRYLIKTRGQQVTLSCSPISGHRSVSWYQQTPGQGLQFLFEYFSETQRNKGNFPGRFSGRQFSNSRSEMNVSTLELGDSALYLCASSQWGLAGVVDDTGELFFGEGSRLTVL.

This clonotype was observed a few times. The rearrangement uses TRBV7-2 and TRBJ2-3; D perhaps matches TRBD2 (5 bases). Per the germline V gene, CDR1 is SGHTA and CDR2 is FQGNSA. V shed 4 bases and J shed 2 bases, with 13 bases lying between them. The CDR3 length is 15 residues. The CDR3 here is CASSYGIFDTDTQYF. In DNA, the CDR3 is TGTGCCAGCAGCTACGGGATCTTTGACACAGATACGCAGTATTTT.

CDR3 sequence (DNA): TGTGCCAGCAGCGACGCAGGTTTCTACAATGAGCAGTTCTTC. Translation: CASSDAGFYNEQFF. The chain combines TRBV27 with TRBJ2-1; D is uncertain. CDR3 length: 14 residues. V was cut by 6 bases and J by 3 bases, with 12 bases left in between. Germline V gene data show CDR1 as MNHEY and CDR2 as SMNVEV (reference sequence).

A few counts support this clonotype. The chain combines TRBV7-9 with TRBJ2-1; 9 bases are shared with TRBD2. The V and J ends lost 4 bases and 10 bases, in that order; junction bases with no gene match: 11. Germline CDR1 SEHNR, CDR2 FQNEAQ (reference sequence). The length of the CDR3 is 15 residues. CDR3 nucleotides: TGTGCCAGCAGCTCTCCTAGCGGGACAAAGCGAGAGCAGTTCTTC. It yields the protein CASSSPSGTKREQFF.

The table lists this clonotype with a few counts. The chain couples TRBV4-3 to TRBJ2-1; 9 bases match TRBD1. The CDR3 is made up of 17 amino acids. V trimming: 0 bases; J trimming: 4 bases; junction bases outside the gene matches: 7. The germline CDR1 and CDR2 sequences are LGHNA and YSLEER. This chain's CDR3 is CASSQDRDRERYNEQFF. The CDR3 DNA is TGCGCCAGCAGCCAAGATCGGGACAGGGAGCGGTACAATGAGCAGTTCTTC.

This clonotype was observed at least ten times. The chain has TRBV14 and TRBJ2-3, with D unresolved. The CDR3 covers 13 residues. CDR1 is SGHDN, CDR2 FVKESK, per germline. Deletions cut 0 bases from V and 6 bases from J, with 7 bases between. In DNA form, the CDR3 reads TGTGCCAGCAGCCAAGATCATGGGGATACGCAGTATTTT. It encodes CASSQDHGDTQYF.

The gene calls are TRBV11-2 and TRBJ1-1; a possible D gene is TRBD1 (6 bases). From germline, CDR1 is SGHAT and CDR2 FQNNGV. Trimming left V 0 bases short and J 0 bases short, with 20 bases between. The CDR3 totals 19 residues. CDR3 nucleotides: TGTGCCAGCAGCTTAGATATTTCGGGGGGCTACAGAATGAACACTGAAGCTTTCTTT. Encoded protein: CASSLDISGGYRMNTEAFF.

There are a few counts of this clonotype. V is TRBV2 and J is TRBJ2-2; D is uncertain. The germline V and J ends were trimmed by 7 bases and 8 bases, with 11 bases remaining between them. Germline CDR1 is SNHLY and CDR2 is FYNNEI. The CDR3 spans 12 residues. In DNA form, the CDR3 reads TGTGCCAGCATTACTCCAGGAGGGGAGCTGTTTTTT. Translation gives CASITPGGELFF.

This clonotype was detected a few times. This chain connects TRBV20-1 to TRBJ1-6, with no clear D. Trimming removed 2 bases at V and 14 bases at J, with 22 bases between. The CDR3 has 15 amino acids. Per germline, CDR1 DFQATT and CDR2 SNEGSKA (reference sequence). The CDR3 DNA is TGCAGTGCTAGACCCCCGTCAACGTGGACGGGCACCCTCCACTTT. Amino acid sequence: CSARPPSTWTGTLHF.

The chain joins TRBV21-1 to TRBJ2-1; the table's D call, TRBD2, has no DNA check behind it. TRBV21-1 is described as a pseudogene. The CDR3 spans 17 residues. CDR3 nucleotide sequence: TGTGCCAGCAGCACCAGACTAGCGGGAGTCCCAATTGATGAGCAGTTCTTC. This sequence encodes CASSTRLAGVPIDEQFF.

This clonotype has more than one count but fewer than ten. The DNA for the CDR3 is TGTGCCAGCAGCTTAGCCCCGGGATCCTACGAGCAGTACTTC. Translated, it gives CASSLAPGSYEQYF. The rearrangement links TRBV7-2 to TRBJ2-7; tentatively, D is TRBD2 (5 bases). Germline CDR1 reads SGHTA; CDR2 reads FQGNSA. The CDR3 totals 14 residues. V lost 0 bases and J lost 1, with 7 bases in between.

This clonotype has more than one count but fewer than ten. CDR3 protein: CASNRGNEQFF. The CDR3 region has the DNA TGTGCCAGCAATAGGGGTAATGAGCAGTTCTTC. V usage is TRBV27 and J usage is TRBJ2-1, with D possibly matching TRBD1 (5 bases). The CDR3 length is 11 residues. Germline CDR1 MNHEY, CDR2 SMNVEV (reference sequence). Trimming left V 7 bases short and J 7 bases short, with 8 bases between.

V is TRBV4-1 and J is TRBJ1-2, with D hard to call. The CDR3 extends over 12 amino acids. Germline V gene data show CDR1 as MGHRA and CDR2 as YSYEKL. Trimming took 5 bases from V and 4 from J, leaving 8 bases between them. CDR3 region: CASSSYPYGYTF. CDR3 sequence (DNA): TGCGCCAGCAGCTCCTACCCCTATGGCTACACCTTC.